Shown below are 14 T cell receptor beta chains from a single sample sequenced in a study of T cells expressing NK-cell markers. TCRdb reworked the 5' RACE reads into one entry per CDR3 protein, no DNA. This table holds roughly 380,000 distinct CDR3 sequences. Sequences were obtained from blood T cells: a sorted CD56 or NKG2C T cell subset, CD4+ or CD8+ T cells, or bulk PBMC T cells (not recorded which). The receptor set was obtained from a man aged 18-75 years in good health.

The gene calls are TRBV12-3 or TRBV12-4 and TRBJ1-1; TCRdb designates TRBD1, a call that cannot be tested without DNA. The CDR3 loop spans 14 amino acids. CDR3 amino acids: CASKGTTGRTEAFF.

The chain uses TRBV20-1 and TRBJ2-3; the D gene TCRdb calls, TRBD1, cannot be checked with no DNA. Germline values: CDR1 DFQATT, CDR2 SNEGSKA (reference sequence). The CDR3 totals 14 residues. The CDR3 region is CSARGQGSPDTQYF.

CDR3 sequence: CASRHKGLVGYEQYF. The J gene is TRBJ2-7, the V gene TRBV6-2 or TRBV6-3; there is no DNA to check the TCRdb D call of TRBD1. Per the germline V gene, CDR1 is MNHEY and CDR2 is SVGEGT. The CDR3 sequence is 15 residues long.

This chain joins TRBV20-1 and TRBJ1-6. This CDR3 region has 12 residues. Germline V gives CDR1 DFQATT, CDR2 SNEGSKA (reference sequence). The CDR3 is CSAGREGSPLHF.

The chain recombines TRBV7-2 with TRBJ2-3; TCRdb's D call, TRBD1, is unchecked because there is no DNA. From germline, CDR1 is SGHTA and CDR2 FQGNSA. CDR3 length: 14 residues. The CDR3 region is CASRFVRGQDTQYF.

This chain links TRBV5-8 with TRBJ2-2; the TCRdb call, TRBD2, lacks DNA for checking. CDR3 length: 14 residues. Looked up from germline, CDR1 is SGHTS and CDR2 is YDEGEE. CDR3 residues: CASSRTSFVGELFF.

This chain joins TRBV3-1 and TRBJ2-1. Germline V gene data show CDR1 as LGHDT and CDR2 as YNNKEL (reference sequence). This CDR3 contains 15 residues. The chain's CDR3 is CASSQDNPSYNEQFF.

CDR3 in amino acids: CASSPSGGVTYEQYF. This chain links TRBV5-6 with TRBJ2-7; the D gene TCRdb calls, TRBD2, cannot be checked with no DNA. This CDR3 has 15 amino acids. Germline V CDR1 and CDR2: SGHDT, YYEEEE.

The chain's CDR3 is CASSPGQGLRGNQPQHF. The rearrangement links TRBV7-2 to TRBJ1-5; with no DNA, the TCRdb D assignment of TRBD1 cannot be verified. There are 17 residues in the CDR3. Germline lookup yields CDR1 SGHTA and CDR2 FQGNSA.

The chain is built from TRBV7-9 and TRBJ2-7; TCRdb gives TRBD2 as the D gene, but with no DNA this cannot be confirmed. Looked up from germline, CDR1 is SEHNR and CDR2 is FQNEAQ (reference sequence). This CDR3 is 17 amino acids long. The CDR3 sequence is CASSLGLAGLSSYEQYF.

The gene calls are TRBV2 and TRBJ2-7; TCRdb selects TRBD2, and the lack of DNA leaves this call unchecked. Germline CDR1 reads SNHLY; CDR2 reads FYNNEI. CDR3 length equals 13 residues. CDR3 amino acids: CASRAGLGYEQYF.

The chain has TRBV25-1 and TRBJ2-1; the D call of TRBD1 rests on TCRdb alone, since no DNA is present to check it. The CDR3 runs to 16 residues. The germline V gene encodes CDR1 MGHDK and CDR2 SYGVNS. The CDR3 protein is CASSGTAAWPYNEQFF.

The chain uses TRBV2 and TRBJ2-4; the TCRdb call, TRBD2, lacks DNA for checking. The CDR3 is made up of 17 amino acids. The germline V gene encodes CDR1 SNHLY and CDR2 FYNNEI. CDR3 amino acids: CASSVGSSGIAKNIQYF.

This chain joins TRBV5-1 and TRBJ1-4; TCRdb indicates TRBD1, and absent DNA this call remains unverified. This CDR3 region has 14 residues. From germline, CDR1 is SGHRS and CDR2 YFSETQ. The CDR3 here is CASSKDRVYEKLFF.